What follows are 14 T cell receptor beta chains derived from one specimen sequenced in a study of shared clonotypes between healthy human individuals. Sequencing used immunoSEQ multiplex PCR; TCRdb keeps in-frame clones, though not all of them. The sample has 2.3 million or so clones; roughly 93% are singletons. Sample: naive CD4+ T cells from PBMCs. Sample subset: CD45RA+ positively selected. Receptors were obtained from a man between 18 and 35 years old in good health. Some clones in this sample may be carry-over from other donors' samples.

The rearrangement links TRBV5-1 to TRBJ2-7; 9 bases map to TRBD1. This CDR3 contains 13 residues. Germline CDR1 and CDR2: SGHRS and YFSETQ. The junction had 9 bases not matched to a gene; V was cut back by 9 bases and J by 5 bases. The CDR3 sequence is CATREQGADEQYF. The CDR3 DNA sequence: TGCGCCACCAGGGAACAGGGGGCCGACGAGCAGTACTTC.

The chain has TRBV19 and TRBJ2-7, with D unclear. This CDR3 spans 13 amino acids. V was shortened by 1 base and J by 6 bases, with 10 bases between the two germline ends. The germline V gene has CDR1 LNHDA and CDR2 SQIVND (reference sequence). CDR3 bases: TGTGCCAGTAGTATAGTGGATAGTGGCGAGCAGTACTTC. Amino acids: CASSIVDSGEQYF.

CDR3 sequence (DNA): TGTGCCAGCAGAACAGGACAAGCGGATAATGAAAAACTGTTTTTT. It yields the protein CASRTGQADNEKLFF. The chain couples TRBV6-5 to TRBJ1-4; D is perhaps TRBD1 (5 bases). This CDR3 has 15 residues. CDR1 and CDR2 from the germline V gene are MNHEY and SVGAGI. The V gene lost 6 bases and the J gene lost 4 bases, with 15 bases spanning the gap.

The chain couples TRBV7-9 to TRBJ1-3; D gene uncertain. Germline values: CDR1 SEHNR, CDR2 FQNEAQ (reference sequence). This CDR3 is 15 amino acids long. V was shortened by 1 base and J by 1 base, with 8 bases between the two germline ends. As DNA, the CDR3 is TGTGCCAGCAGCTTAGTAGCCCCTTCTGGAAACACCATATATTTT. Protein sequence: CASSLVAPSGNTIYF.

The rearrangement links TRBV28 to TRBJ1-4, with unresolved D. This CDR3 has 15 residues. Trimming removed 0 bases from V and 5 bases from J, with 10 bases in between. From germline, CDR1 is MDHEN and CDR2 SYDVKM. CDR3 sequence: CASSLWFGTNEKLFF. The CDR3 region has the DNA TGTGCCAGCAGTTTATGGTTCGGAACAAATGAAAAACTGTTTTTT.

On this clone itself: Different DNA sequences within this sample yield the same CDR3. The chain couples TRBV2 to TRBJ1-1; 9 bases line up with TRBD1. J lost 0 bases, V lost 8 bases, and 4 bases had no gene match. This CDR3 region has 14 residues. Germline V gives CDR1 SNHLY, CDR2 FYNNEI. DNA for the CDR3: TGTGCCAGCCGGGACAGGGCTATGAACACTGAAGCTTTCTTT. Its protein product is CASRDRAMNTEAFF. Full variable domain (remainder filled in from reference TRBV2 and TRBJ1-1): EPEVTQTPSHQVTQMGQEVILRCVPISNHLYFYWYRQILGQKVEFLVSFYNNEISEKSEIFDDQFSVERPDGSNFTLKIRSTKLEDSAMYFCASRDRAMNTEAFFGQGTRLTVV.

As to this clone: The same CDR3 arises from other DNA sequences in this sample as well. V gene TRBV4-1 combines with J gene TRBJ1-2, with 9 positions matching TRBD1. Germline V lookup: CDR1 MGHRA, CDR2 YSYEKL. This CDR3 comprises 15 residues. The V segment lost 3 bases and the J segment 4 bases; nucleotides outside the gene matches: 6. The CDR3: CASSQGQGGGYGYTF. The CDR3 region has the DNA TGCGCCAGCAGCCAGGGACAGGGAGGGGGCTATGGCTACACCTTC.

This chain uses TRBV6-1 with TRBJ2-7; tentative D call: TRBD2 (6 bases). The CDR3 is made up of 16 amino acids. CDR1 MNHNS and CDR2 SASEGT come from the germline V gene. The germline V and J ends were trimmed by 3 bases and 3 bases, with 18 bases remaining between them. The CDR3 bases are TGTGCCAGCAGTGACCCCTATGGAGGAGGGATCTACGAGCAGTACTTC. Protein: CASSDPYGGGIYEQYF.

The chain has TRBV10-3 and TRBJ2-4, with D unclear. The CDR3 is made up of 16 amino acids. Deletions cut 3 bases from V and 2 bases from J, with 14 bases between. Germline V lookup: CDR1 ENHRY, CDR2 SYGVKD. The CDR3 nucleotides are TGTGCCATCAGTGACCCCCCCGCCGGATCCAAAAACATTCAGTACTTC. Its translation is CAISDPPAGSKNIQYF.

This chain links TRBV7-6 with TRBJ2-7; D perhaps matches TRBD1 (5 bases). V was shortened by 4 bases and J by 11 bases, with 15 bases between the two germline ends. The germline V gene encodes CDR1 SGHVS and CDR2 FNYEAQ. The CDR3 is 12 residues long. This CDR3 reads CASSSWGSSEYF. DNA of the CDR3: TGTGCCAGCAGCTCCTGGGGCAGTTCAGAGTACTTC.

A single count supports this clone. The chain is built from TRBV4-1 and TRBJ2-1, with 7 bases lining up with TRBD2. Germline V gene data show CDR1 as MGHRA and CDR2 as YSYEKL. The V gene end was trimmed by 2 bases and the J gene end by 9 bases; junction bases not matched to a gene: 10. The CDR3 covers 15 residues. The CDR3 is CASSQTLPGGGEQFF. Here the CDR3 DNA reads TGCGCCAGCAGCCAAACCCTCCCAGGCGGGGGTGAGCAGTTCTTC.

The chain uses TRBV5-4 and TRBJ1-1; no firm D call. CDR1 is SGHNT and CDR2 is YYREEE in the germline V gene (reference sequence). V lost 0 bases to trimming and J lost 5 bases, with 26 bases between them. The CDR3 runs to 19 residues. The CDR3 DNA sequence: TGTGCCAGCAGCTTGGACCCCCCCCGAGAGTTATTTGTCTGGACTGAAGCTTTCTTT. Protein product: CASSLDPPRELFVWTEAFF.

This clone showed up just once. The V call is TRBV15, the J call TRBJ2-7; 9 bases map to TRBD1. CDR1 and CDR2 (germline): LNHNV, YYDKDF (reference sequence). Trimming removed 2 bases from V and 2 bases from J; junction bases left unmatched: 4. The CDR3 spans 15 residues. CDR3 DNA: TGTGCCACCAGCAGAACCACAGGGGGCCCCTACGAGCAGTACTTC. It codes for CATSRTTGGPYEQYF.

J is TRBJ1-6 and V is TRBV7-8; D is unclear. CDR1 and CDR2 (germline): SGHVS, FQNEAQ. V was pared by 0 bases and J by 5 bases, with 8 bases between. The CDR3 sequence is 15 residues long. The CDR3 spells CASSLARFNNSPLHF. The CDR3 coding sequence is TGTGCCAGCAGCTTAGCCAGGTTCAATAATTCACCCCTCCACTTT.